The rows below give T cell receptor beta chains drawn from one sample of a study of cytomegalovirus exposure and HLA in healthy donors. Generated by immunoSEQ multiplex PCR, the TCRdb table keeps only in-frame clones and is missing some. The sample contains under 200,000 clones, roughly 90% of which appear only once. Material: PBMCs. Receptor source: a woman under 30 in good health and CMV-seropositive. The CDR3 runs from the conserved cysteine through the conserved F or W. Each record gives: J gene, D gene, V gene, clone size, CDR3 DNA, CDR3 protein. A D gene is named only where the DNA matches it firmly. The size of a clone is reported for some rows only, either as once, few or many, or as a class for expanded clones.

TRBJ1-1 | TRBD1 | TRBV7-3 | NA | TGTGCCAGCAGCTTCGGACAGGAGAAGGCTAACACTGAAGCTTTCTTT | CASSFGQEKANTEAFF
TRBJ2-7 | NA | TRBV6-1 | NA | TGTGCCAGCAGCGCTCGCACTCTAAACCTTGAGCAGTACTTC | CASSARTLNLEQYF
TRBJ1-2 | NA | TRBV28 | NA | TGTGCCAGCAGTTCCCGGACTTATGGCTACACCTTC | CASSSRTYGYTF
TRBJ1-5 | NA | TRBV18 | NA | TGTGCCAGCTCACCTTCGAGCAATCAGCCCCAGCATTTT | CASSPSSNQPQHF
TRBJ2-7 | TRBD1 | TRBV27 | NA | TGTGCCAGCAGCATGAGGACAGGGCCTACCTACGAGCAGTACTTC | CASSMRTGPTYEQYF
TRBJ2-7 | TRBD2 | TRBV15 | NA | TGTGCCACCAGCAGAGGACTAGCCCACGAGCAGTACTTC | CATSRGLAHEQYF
TRBJ1-4 | TRBD1 | TRBV30 | NA | TGTGCCTGGAGTGTTCGGACAGGGGTATACGAAAAACTGTTTTTT | CAWSVRTGVYEKLFF
TRBJ2-3 | TRBD2 | TRBV7-3 | NA | TGTGCCAGCAGCTTACTTGGAGCGGGAGTTGGAGATACGCAGTATTTT | CASSLLGAGVGDTQYF
TRBJ2-3 | NA | TRBV7-8 | NA | TGTGCCAGCAGCTTAGTTATCGGCGGAGATACGCAGTATTTT | CASSLVIGGDTQYF
TRBJ2-3 | TRBD1 | TRBV5-1 | NA | TGCGCCAGCAGCTGGGACAGGACCCGGGGAGATACGCAGTATTTT | CASSWDRTRGDTQYF
TRBJ2-1 | TRBD2 | TRBV9 | NA | TGTGCCAGCAGCGTAGGGCTGGGCGGGAGCTCCTACAATGAGCAGTTCTTC | CASSVGLGGSSYNEQFF
TRBJ1-1 | NA | TRBV20-1 | NA | TGCAGTGCGGGGGGGGGAACTGAAGCTTTCTTT | CSAGGGTEAFF
TRBJ1-3 | TRBD1 | TRBV19 | NA | TGTGCCAGTAGTATCGCCGGACAGGGGGGGAACACCATATATTTT | CASSIAGQGGNTIYF
TRBJ1-2 | NA | TRBV5-6 | once | TGTGCCAGCAGCTTGGAAACAGGCGCCTGGGGCTACACCTTC | CASSLETGAWGYTF
TRBJ1-4 | TRBD1 | TRBV30 | NA | TGTGCCTGGAGTCCCGGGACAGGGTTAGGTGAAAAACTGTTTTTT | CAWSPGTGLGEKLFF
TRBJ2-2 | NA | TRBV7-3 | NA | TGTGCCAGCAGCTTGACTATCACCGGGGAGCTGTTTTTT | CASSLTITGELFF
TRBJ2-5 | NA | TRBV5-1 | NA | TGCGCCAGCAGCCAGGGCACACAAGAGACCCAGTACTTC | CASSQGTQETQYF
TRBJ2-3 | NA | TRBV30 | NA | TGTGCCTGGAGTGGGGGCAGGGCTACAGATACGCAGTATTTT | CAWSGGRATDTQYF
TRBJ2-7 | NA | TRBV7-6 | NA | TGTGCCAGCAGCTTAACCGAGGTTGCCTACGAGCAGTACTTC | CASSLTEVAYEQYF
TRBJ1-2 | NA | TRBV5-1 | NA | TGCGCCAGCAGCTTGGGTCAGGGTTCTGGTGGCTACACCTTC | CASSLGQGSGGYTF
TRBJ1-2 | NA | TRBV7-9 | NA | TGTGCCAGCAGCGCAACAGGGCCAGGCTACACCTTC | CASSATGPGYTF
TRBJ2-7 | TRBD2 | TRBV5-1 | NA | TGCGCCAGCAGCTTGGGAGCGGGAGGGCACGAGCAGTACTTC | CASSLGAGGHEQYF